This TCR beta chain was documented in a study of cytomegalovirus exposure and HLA in healthy donors. This clone was seen a few times. It was with 60 Vbeta and 13 Jbeta primers that the PCR ran. This table comes from immunoSEQ multiplex PCR, and its TCRdb copy is limited to in-frame clones, with some not included. The sample lists approximately 190,000 clones, around four fifths seen once, with over 1.5% in the top ten. Deletions cut 5 bases from V and 1 base from J, with 11 bases between. CDR1 and CDR2 (germline): SGHAT, FQNNGV. The CDR3 has 14 residues. This sequence joins TRBV11-2 and TRBJ1-1, with D unclear. This clonotype originated in a man aged 35-49 years in good health and CMV-seropositive. Sequenced material: PBMCs. The CDR3 sequence: CASSRPGRNTEAFF. Here the CDR3 DNA reads TGTGCCAGCAGCCGCCCGGGGAGGAACACTGAAGCTTTCTTT.